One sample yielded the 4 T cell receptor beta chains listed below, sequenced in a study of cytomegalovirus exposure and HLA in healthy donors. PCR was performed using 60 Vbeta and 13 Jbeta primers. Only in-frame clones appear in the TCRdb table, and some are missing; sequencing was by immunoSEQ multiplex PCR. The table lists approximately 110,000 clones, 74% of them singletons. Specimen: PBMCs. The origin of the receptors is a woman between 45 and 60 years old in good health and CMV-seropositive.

The CDR3 DNA sequence: TGTGCCAGCAGCAGACTCGACCCTATAATCACCGGGGAGCTGTTTTTT. It encodes CASSRLDPIITGELFF. This chain uses TRBV7-8 with TRBJ2-2; no definite D call. This CDR3 region has 16 residues. The V gene lost 5 bases and the J gene lost 4 bases, with 17 bases spanning the gap. Germline CDR1 is SGHVS and CDR2 is FQNEAQ.

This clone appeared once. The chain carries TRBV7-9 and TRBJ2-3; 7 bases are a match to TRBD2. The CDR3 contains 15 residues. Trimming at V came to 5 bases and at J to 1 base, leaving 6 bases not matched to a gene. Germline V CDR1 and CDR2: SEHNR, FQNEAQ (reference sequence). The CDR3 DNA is TGTGCCAGCAGCCATGGACTAGGGGGCACAGATACGCAGTATTTT. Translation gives CASSHGLGGTDTQYF.

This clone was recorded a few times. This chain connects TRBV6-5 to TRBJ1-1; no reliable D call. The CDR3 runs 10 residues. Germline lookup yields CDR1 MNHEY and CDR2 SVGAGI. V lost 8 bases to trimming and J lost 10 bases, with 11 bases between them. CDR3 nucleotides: TGTGCCAGCGGAGCTGATACAGCTTTCTTT. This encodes CASGADTAFF.

CDR3 in DNA: TGTGCCAGCAGCTTCTCAGTAAGGGGGATTTTCTATGGCTACACCTTC. Amino acid sequence: CASSFSVRGIFYGYTF. The rearrangement links TRBV9 to TRBJ1-2, with D perhaps matching TRBD1 (6 bases). This CDR3 spans 16 amino acids. The V gene lost 4 bases and the J gene lost 4 bases, with 20 bases spanning the gap. Germline lookup yields CDR1 SGDLS and CDR2 YYNGEE.